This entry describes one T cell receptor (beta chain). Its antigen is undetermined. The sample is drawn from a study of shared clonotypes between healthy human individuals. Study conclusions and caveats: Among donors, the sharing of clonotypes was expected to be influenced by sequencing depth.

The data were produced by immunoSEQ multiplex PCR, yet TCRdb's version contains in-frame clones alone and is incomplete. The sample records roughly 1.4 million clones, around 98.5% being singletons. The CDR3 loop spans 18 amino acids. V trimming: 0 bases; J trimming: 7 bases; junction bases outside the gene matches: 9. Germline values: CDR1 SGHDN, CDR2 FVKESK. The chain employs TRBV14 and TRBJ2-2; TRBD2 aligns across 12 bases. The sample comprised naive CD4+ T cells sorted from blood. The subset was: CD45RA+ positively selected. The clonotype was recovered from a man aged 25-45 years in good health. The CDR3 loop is CASSQEGRLAGVNGELFF. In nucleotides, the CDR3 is TGTGCCAGCAGCCAAGAGGGTCGACTAGCGGGAGTAAACGGGGAGCTGTTTTTT.